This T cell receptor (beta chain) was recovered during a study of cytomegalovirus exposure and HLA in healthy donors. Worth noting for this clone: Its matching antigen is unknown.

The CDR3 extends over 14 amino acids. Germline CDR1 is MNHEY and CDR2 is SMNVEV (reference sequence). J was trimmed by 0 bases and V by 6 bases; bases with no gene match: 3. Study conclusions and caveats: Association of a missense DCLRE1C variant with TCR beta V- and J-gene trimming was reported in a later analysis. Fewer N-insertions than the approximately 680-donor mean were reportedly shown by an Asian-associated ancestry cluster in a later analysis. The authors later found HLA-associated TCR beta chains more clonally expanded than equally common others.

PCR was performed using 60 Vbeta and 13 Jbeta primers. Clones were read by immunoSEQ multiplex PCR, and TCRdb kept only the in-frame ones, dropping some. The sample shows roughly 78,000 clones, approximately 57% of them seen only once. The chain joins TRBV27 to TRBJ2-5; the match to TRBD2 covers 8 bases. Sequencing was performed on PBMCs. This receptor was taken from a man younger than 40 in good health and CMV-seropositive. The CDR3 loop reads CASRGRGDQETQYF. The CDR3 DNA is TGTGCCAGCAGGGGGCGGGGGGACCAAGAGACCCAGTACTTC.